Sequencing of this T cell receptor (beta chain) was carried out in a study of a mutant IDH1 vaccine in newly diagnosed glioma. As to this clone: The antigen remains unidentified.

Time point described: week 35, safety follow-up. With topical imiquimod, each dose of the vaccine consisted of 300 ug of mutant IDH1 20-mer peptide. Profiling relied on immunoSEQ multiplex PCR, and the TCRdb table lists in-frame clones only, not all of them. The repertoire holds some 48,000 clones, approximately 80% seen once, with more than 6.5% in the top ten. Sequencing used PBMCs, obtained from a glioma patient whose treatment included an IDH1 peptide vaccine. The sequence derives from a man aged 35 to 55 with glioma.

CDR3 loop: CASSKARAQGLFF. The DNA of the CDR3 is TGTGCCAGCAGCAAAGCCAGGGCCCAAGGACTGTTTTTT. The chain has TRBV21-1 and TRBJ1-4; the table gives TRBD1 as D, unverified against the DNA. TRBV21-1 corresponds to a pseudogene. The CDR3 covers 13 residues.